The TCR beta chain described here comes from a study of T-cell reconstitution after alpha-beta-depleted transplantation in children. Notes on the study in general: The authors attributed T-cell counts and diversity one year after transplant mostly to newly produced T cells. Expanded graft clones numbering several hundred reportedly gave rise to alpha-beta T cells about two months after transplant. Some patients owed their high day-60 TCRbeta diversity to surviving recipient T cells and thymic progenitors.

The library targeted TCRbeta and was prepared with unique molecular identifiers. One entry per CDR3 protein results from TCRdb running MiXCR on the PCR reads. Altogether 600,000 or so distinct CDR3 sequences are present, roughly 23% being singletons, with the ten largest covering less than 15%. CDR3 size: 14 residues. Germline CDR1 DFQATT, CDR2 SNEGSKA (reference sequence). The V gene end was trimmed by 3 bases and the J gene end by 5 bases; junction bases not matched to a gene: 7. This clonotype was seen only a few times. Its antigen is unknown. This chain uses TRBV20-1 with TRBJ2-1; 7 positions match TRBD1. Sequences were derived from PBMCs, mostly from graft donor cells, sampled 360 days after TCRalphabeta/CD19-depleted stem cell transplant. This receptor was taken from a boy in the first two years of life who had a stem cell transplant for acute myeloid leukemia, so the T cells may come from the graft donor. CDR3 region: CSARGQYFNNEQFF. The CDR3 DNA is TGCAGTGCTAGGGGACAGTATTTTAACAATGAGCAGTTCTTC.